These T cell receptor beta chains were read from a single sample in a study of metastatic and nonmetastatic thyroid tumors. TCRdb reanalyzed the PCR reads via MiXCR. This sample has about 30,000 clones; 3.5% to 4.5% occur once, and the top ten carry 21%. The sample taken for sequencing was blood. These receptors came from a female donor with papillary thyroid cancer or a benign thyroid nodule (not recorded which). Some clones in this sample may be carry-over from other donors' samples. Each CDR3 is given with its conserved first and last residue. A D gene is named only where the DNA matches it firmly. Clone size is shown for a subset of rows, as once, few, many or a class of expanded clone.

D gene	V gene	CDR3 length	clone size	J gene	CDR3 DNA	CDR3 protein
NA	TRBV15	13	medium-sized	TRBJ1-5	TGTGCCACCAGCAGAGAAACGTCGGGGCCCCAGCATTTT	CATSRETSGPQHF
TRBD1	TRBV12-3/TRBV12-4	14	NA	TRBJ1-2	TGTGCCAGCAGTTTACGACAGGGGCCCTATGGCTACGCCTTC	CASSLRQGPYGYAF
TRBD2	TRBV3-1	18	many	TRBJ2-3	TGTGCCAGCAGCCCCCGACTAGCGGGAGGAGAAGAGCAAGATACGCAGTATTTT	CASSPRLAGGEEQDTQYF
TRBD1	TRBV2	19	many	TRBJ1-3	TGTGCCAGCAGTGGACGACAGGGGGGCACCTTCAGCTCTGGAAACACCATATATTTT	CASSGRQGGTFSSGNTIYF
NA	TRBV12-3/TRBV12-4	13	many	TRBJ1-1	TGTGCCAGCAGGTACCCAGGGAAATTGGAAGCTTTCTTT	CASRYPGKLEAFF
NA	TRBV9	14	many	TRBJ2-3	TGTGCCAGCAGCTTTAGCGCCCGACGGGATACGCAGTATTTT	CASSFSARRDTQYF
NA	TRBV9	16	many	TRBJ1-2	TGTGCCAGCAGCACCCCCCGTTCAGGGGTAAACTATGGCTACACCTTC	CASSTPRSGVNYGYTF
NA	TRBV6-2/TRBV6-3	13	NA	TRBJ1-5	TGTGCCAGCACCAAGGCTGGGAGTCAGCCCCAGCATTTT	CASTKAGSQPQHF
TRBD2	TRBV12-3/TRBV12-4	15	medium-sized	TRBJ2-2	TGTGCCAGCAGTGTACTAGCGGGAGGGACCGGGGAGCTGTTTTTT	CASSVLAGGTGELFF
NA	TRBV11-3	18	many	TRBJ2-2	TGTGCCAGCAGCCCCAGAGGAGGCTGGGGAGGTATCACCGGGGAGCTGTTTTTT	CASSPRGGWGGITGELFF
NA	TRBV5-1	14	NA	TRBJ1-3	TGCGCCAGCAGCTTGGAGGTGGCAGGAAACACCATATATTTT	CASSLEVAGNTIYF
TRBD1	TRBV6-2/TRBV6-3	14	few	TRBJ1-2	TGTGCCAGCAATTACGGGACAGGGGGCTCTGGGTACACCTTC	CASNYGTGGSGYTF
NA	TRBV12-3/TRBV12-4	11	medium-sized	TRBJ1-1	TGTGCCAGCAGCGTAGGGACAGAAGCTTTCTTT	CASSVGTEAFF
TRBD2	TRBV12-3/TRBV12-4	16	NA	TRBJ2-3	TGTGCCAGCAGTTTAGCGGCTAGCGGGACTCCATATACGCAGTACTTT	CASSLAASGTPYTQYF
NA	TRBV4-1	13	many	TRBJ2-5	TGCGCCAGCAGCCAAGATAGTCCCCTAGCCCAGTACTTC	CASSQDSPLAQYF
TRBD2	TRBV2	16	many	TRBJ2-1	TGTGCCAGCAGCAGGATCGGGACTAGCGGCTACAATGAGCAGTTCTTC	CASSRIGTSGYNEQFF
NA	TRBV6-4	13	NA	TRBJ2-2	TGTGCCAGCAGTACGTCTGAGGCCGGGGAGCTGTTTTTT	CASSTSEAGELFF
NA	TRBV6-1	12	NA	TRBJ2-1	TGTGCCAGCACCGAACTCGGTTATGAGCAGTTCTTC	CASTELGYEQFF
TRBD2	TRBV5-1	16	NA	TRBJ2-7	TGCGCCAGCAGGTCTAGCGGGAGTAGAGGGGCGGACGAGCAGTACTTC	CASRSSGSRGADEQYF
NA	TRBV2	13	few	TRBJ2-1	TGTGCCAGCAGTTATACTAGAGACAATGAGCGGTTTTTC	CASSYTRDNERFF
NA	TRBV20-1	14	few	TRBJ1-2	TGCAGTGCTAGACTCTGGTTAGAGTCCTATGGCTACACCTTC	CSARLWLESYGYTF
NA	TRBV3-1	14	many	TRBJ1-1	TGTGCCAGCAGCCAAGGCAGGGTGGAAACTGAAGCTTTCTTT	CASSQGRVETEAFF
NA	TRBV27	13	few	TRBJ2-7	TGTGCCAGCAGTTTCCGGGGTACCTACGAGCAGTACTTC	CASSFRGTYEQYF
NA	TRBV29-1	13	NA	TRBJ1-1	TGCAGCGTTGGTTGGGGGTGGGCCACGGAAGCTTTCTTT	CSVGWGWATEAFF
NA	TRBV7-9	15	many	TRBJ2-3	TGTGCCAGCAGCTTAGGGCAGACCGGCACAGATACGCAGTATTTT	CASSLGQTGTDTQYF
NA	TRBV12-3/TRBV12-4	12	few	TRBJ2-7	TGTGCCAGCAGTTTCGGGGGCCACGAGCAGTACTTC	CASSFGGHEQYF
NA	TRBV28	18	few	TRBJ1-6	TGTGCCGCCCACCATGGGGGTACCTTACTCTCCTATAATTCACCCCTCCACTTT	CAAHHGGTLLSYNSPLHF
TRBD1	TRBV30	15	NA	TRBJ2-2	TGTGCCTGGAGTGTACTCGGGCAGGGGGCCGGGGAGCTGTTTTTT	CAWSVLGQGAGELFF
NA	TRBV27	13	few	TRBJ2-7	TGTGCCAGCAGTCGGACAGCTACCTACGAGCAGTACTTC	CASSRTATYEQYF
NA	TRBV6-5	17	few	TRBJ1-1	TGTGCCAGCAGTTACTCGGCCGGGCTTCGGAATCGGGTTGAAGCTTTCTTT	CASSYSAGLRNRVEAFF
NA	TRBV15	14	few	TRBJ1-1	TGTGCCACCAGCAGAGACAGGGGATTCGCTGAAGCTTTCTTT	CATSRDRGFAEAFF
NA	TRBV9	15	many	TRBJ1-1	TGTGCCAGCAGCGTCACTGCTGACGTGGGGACTGAAGCTTTCTTT	CASSVTADVGTEAFF
NA	TRBV5-1	16	few	TRBJ2-5	TGCGCCAGCAGCTTGTTCTTCGGGACGGTCCAAGAGACCCAGTACTTC	CASSLFFGTVQETQYF